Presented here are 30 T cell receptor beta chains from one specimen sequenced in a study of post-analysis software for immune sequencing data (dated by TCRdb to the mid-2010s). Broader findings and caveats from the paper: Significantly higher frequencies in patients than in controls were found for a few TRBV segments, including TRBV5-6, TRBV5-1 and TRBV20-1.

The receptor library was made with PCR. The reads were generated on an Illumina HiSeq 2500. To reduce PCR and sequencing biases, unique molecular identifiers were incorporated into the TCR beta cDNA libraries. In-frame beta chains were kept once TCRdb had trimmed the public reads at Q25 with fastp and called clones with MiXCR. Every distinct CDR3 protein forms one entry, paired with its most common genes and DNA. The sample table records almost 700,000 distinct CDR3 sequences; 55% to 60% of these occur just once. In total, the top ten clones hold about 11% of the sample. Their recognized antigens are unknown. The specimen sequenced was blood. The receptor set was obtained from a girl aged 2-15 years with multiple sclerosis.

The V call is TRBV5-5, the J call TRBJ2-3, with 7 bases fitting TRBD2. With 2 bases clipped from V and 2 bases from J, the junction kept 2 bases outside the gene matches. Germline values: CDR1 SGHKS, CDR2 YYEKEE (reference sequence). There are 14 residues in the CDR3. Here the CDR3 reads CASSFGGFTDTQYF. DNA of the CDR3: TGTGCCAGCAGCTTCGGGGGGTTCACAGATACGCAGTATTTT. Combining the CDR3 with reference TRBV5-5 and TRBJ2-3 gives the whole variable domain DAGVTQSPTHLIKTRGQQVTLRCSPISGHKSVSWYQQVLGQGPQFIFQYYEKEERGRGNFPDRFSARQFPNYSSELNVNALLLGDSALYLCASSFGGFTDTQYFGPGTRLTVL.

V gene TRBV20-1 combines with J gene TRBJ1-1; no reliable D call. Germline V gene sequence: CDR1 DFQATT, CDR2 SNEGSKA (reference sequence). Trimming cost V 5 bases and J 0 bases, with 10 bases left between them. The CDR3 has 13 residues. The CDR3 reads CSAFGPLNTEAFF. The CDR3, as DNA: TGCAGTGCTTTCGGACCGCTGAACACTGAAGCTTTCTTT.

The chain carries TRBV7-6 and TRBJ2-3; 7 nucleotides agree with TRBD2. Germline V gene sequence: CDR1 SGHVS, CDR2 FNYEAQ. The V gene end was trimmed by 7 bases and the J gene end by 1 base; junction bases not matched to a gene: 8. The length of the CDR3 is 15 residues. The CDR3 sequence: CASTGGREGTDTQYF. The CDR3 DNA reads TGTGCCAGCACCGGAGGACGGGAGGGCACAGATACGCAGTATTTT.

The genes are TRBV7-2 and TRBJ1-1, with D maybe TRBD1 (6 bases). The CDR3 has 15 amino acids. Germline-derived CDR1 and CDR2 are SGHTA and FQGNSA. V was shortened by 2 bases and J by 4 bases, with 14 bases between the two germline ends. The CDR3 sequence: CASSLRWGGATEAFF. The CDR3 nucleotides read TGTGCCAGCAGCTTAAGGTGGGGGGGGGCCACTGAAGCTTTCTTT.

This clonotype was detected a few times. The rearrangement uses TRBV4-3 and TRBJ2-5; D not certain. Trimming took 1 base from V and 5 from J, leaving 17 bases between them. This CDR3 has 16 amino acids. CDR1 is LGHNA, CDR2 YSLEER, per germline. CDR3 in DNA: TGCGCCAGCAGCCAAGTAGGAAGGACCCTCGGGGAGACCCAGTACTTC. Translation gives CASSQVGRTLGETQYF.

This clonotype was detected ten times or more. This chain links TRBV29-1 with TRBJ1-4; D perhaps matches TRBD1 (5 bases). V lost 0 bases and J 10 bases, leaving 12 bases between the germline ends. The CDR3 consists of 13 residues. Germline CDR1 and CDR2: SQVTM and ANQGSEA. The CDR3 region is CSVEDQGEGKLFF. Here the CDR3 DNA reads TGCAGCGTTGAAGATCAAGGGGAGGGAAAACTGTTTTTT.

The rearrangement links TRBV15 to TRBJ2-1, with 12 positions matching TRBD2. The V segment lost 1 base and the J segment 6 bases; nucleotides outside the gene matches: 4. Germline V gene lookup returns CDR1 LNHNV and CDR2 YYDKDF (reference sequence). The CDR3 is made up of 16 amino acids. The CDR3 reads CATSRGSSGRVNEQFF. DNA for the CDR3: TGTGCCACCAGCAGAGGGTCTAGCGGGAGGGTCAATGAGCAGTTCTTC.

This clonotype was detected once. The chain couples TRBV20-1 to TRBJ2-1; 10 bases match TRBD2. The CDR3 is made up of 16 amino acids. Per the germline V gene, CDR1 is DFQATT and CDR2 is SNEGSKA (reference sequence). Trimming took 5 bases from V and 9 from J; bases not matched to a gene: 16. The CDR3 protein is CSASGAHSGGPGEQFF. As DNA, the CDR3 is TGCAGTGCTTCCGGGGCCCATAGCGGGGGGCCGGGTGAGCAGTTCTTC.

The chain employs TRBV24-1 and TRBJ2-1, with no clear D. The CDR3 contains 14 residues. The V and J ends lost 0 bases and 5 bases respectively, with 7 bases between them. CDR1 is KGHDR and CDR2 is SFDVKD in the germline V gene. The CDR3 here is CATSDLGPNNEQFF. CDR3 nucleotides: TGTGCCACCAGTGATTTGGGTCCCAACAATGAGCAGTTCTTC.

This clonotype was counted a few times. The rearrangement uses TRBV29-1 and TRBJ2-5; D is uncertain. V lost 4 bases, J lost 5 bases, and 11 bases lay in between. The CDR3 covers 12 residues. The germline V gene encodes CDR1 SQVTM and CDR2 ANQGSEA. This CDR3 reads CSVGLGGETQYF. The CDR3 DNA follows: TGCAGCGTTGGCTTGGGTGGGGAGACCCAGTACTTC. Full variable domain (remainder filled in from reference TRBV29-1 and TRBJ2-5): SAVISQKPSRDICQRGTSLTIQCQVDSQVTMMFWYRQQPGQSLTLIATANQGSEATYESGFVIDKFPISRPNLTFSTLTVSNMSPEDSSIYLCSVGLGGETQYFGPGTRLLVL.

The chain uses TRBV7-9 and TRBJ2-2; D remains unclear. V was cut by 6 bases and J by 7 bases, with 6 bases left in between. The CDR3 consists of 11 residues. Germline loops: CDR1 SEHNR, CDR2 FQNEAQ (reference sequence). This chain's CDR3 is CASSIVGELFF. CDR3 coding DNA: TGTGCCAGCAGTATAGTCGGGGAGCTGTTTTTT.

DNA of the CDR3: TGTGCCAGCAGCCCGGGGACTAGCGGGAGTCGTACCCAGTTCTTC. Its translation is CASSPGTSGSRTQFF. This sequence joins TRBV7-8 and TRBJ2-1; TRBD2 aligns across 14 bases. Germline-derived CDR1 and CDR2 are SGHVS and FQNEAQ. The ends lost 5 bases at V and 13 bases at J; junction bases unmatched: 10. This CDR3 region has 15 residues.

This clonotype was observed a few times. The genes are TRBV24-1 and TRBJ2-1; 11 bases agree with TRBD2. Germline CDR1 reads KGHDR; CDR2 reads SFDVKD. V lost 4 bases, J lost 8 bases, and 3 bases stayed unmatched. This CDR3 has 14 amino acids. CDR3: CATSDTSGSDEQFF. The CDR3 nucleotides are TGTGCCACCAGTGACACTAGCGGGAGCGATGAGCAGTTCTTC.

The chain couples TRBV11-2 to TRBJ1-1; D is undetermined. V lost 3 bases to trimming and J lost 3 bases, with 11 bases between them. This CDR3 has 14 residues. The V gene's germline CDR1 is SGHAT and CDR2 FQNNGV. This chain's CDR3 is CASSFRHGDTEAFF. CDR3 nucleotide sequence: TGTGCCAGCAGCTTCCGTCACGGTGACACTGAAGCTTTCTTT.

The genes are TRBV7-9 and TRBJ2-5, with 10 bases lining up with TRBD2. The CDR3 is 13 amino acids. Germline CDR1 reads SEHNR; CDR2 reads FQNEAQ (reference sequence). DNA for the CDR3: TGTGGAAGCGGGGGGGCGGTTGGAGAGACCCAGTACTTC. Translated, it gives CGSGGAVGETQYF.

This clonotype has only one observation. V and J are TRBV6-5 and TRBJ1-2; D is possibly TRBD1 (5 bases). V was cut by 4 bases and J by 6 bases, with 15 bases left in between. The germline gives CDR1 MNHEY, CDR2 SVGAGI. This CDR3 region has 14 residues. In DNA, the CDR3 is TGTGCCAGCAGTTCCCCCTTGGGGGGGGATGGCTACACCTTC. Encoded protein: CASSSPLGGDGYTF.

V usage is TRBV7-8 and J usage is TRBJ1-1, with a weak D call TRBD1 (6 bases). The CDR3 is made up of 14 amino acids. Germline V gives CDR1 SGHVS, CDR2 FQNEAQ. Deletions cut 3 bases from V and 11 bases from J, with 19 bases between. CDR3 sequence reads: CASSLGTGKGVAFF. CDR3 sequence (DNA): TGTGCCAGCAGCTTGGGCACAGGGAAGGGAGTGGCTTTCTTT.

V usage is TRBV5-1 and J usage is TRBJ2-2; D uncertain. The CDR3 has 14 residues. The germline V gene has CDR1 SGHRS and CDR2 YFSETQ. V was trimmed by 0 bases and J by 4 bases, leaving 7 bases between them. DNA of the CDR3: TGCGCCAGCAGCTTGGGACAAATCACCGGGGAGCTGTTTTTT. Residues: CASSLGQITGELFF.

The DNA for the CDR3 is TGCGCCAGCAGCCTTCTAGCGGGAACAGATACGCAGTATTTT. This gives the protein CASSLLAGTDTQYF. The chain links TRBV5-1 to TRBJ2-3; 9 bases match TRBD2. This CDR3 spans 14 amino acids. Germline V gives CDR1 SGHRS, CDR2 YFSETQ. Trimming at V came to 4 bases and at J to 3 bases, leaving 3 bases not matched to a gene.

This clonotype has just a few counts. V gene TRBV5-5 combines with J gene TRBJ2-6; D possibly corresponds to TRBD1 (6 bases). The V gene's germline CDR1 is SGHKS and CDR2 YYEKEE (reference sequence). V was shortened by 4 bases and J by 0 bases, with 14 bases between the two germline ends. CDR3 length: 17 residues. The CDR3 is CASSLTGSSSGANVLTF. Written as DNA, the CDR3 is TGTGCCAGCAGCCTGACAGGCTCTAGCTCTGGGGCCAACGTCCTGACTTTC.

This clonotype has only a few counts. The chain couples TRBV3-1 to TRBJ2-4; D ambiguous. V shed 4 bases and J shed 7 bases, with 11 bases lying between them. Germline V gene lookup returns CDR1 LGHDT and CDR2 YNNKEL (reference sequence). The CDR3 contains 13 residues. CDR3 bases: TGTGCCAGCAGCCGGTGGGAACAGAACATTCAGTACTTC. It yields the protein CASSRWEQNIQYF. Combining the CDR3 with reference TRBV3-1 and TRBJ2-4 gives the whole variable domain DTAVSQTPKYLVTQMGNDKSIKCEQNLGHDTMYWYKQDSKKFLKIMFSYNNKELIINETVPNRFSPKSPDKAHLNLHINSLELGDSAVYFCASSRWEQNIQYFGAGTRLSVL.

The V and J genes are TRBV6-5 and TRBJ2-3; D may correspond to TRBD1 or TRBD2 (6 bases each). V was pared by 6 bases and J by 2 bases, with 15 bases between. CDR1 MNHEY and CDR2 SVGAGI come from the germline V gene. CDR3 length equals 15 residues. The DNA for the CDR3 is TGTGCCAGCAGGGACCTCGGGGGCCTCACAGATACGCAGTATTTT. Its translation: CASRDLGGLTDTQYF.

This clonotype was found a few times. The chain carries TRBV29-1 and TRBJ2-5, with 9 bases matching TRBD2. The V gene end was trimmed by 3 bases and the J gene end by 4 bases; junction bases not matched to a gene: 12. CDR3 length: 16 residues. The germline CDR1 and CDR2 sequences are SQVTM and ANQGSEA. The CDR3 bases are TGCAGCGTTGAGTCTAGCGGCAGCGGGGGGCGAGAGACCCAGTACTTC. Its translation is CSVESSGSGGRETQYF.

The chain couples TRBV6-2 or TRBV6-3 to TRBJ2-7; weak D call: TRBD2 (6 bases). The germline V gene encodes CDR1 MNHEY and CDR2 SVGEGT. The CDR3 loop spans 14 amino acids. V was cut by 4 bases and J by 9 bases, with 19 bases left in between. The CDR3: CASSFLGLTSGQYF. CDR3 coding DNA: TGTGCCAGCAGTTTTTTAGGACTAACATCAGGGCAGTACTTC.

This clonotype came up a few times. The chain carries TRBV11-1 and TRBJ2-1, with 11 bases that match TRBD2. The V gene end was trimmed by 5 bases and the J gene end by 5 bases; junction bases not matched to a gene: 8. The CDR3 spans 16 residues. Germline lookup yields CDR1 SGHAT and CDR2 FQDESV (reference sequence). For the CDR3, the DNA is TGTGCCAGCAGCCAGCAGACTAGCGGGATTCACAATGAGCAGTTCTTC. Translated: CASSQQTSGIHNEQFF.

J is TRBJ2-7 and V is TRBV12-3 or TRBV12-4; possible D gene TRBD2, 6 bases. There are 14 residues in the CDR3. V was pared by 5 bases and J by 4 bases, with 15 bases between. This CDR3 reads CASSPTSTRYEQYF. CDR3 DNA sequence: TGTGCCAGCAGTCCTACCTCGACTAGATACGAGCAGTACTTC.

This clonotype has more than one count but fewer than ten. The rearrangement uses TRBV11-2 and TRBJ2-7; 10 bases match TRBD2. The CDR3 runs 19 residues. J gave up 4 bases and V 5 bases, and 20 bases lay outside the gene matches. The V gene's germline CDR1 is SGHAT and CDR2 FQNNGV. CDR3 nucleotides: TGTGCCAGCAGCAGAACCGTGGGACTAGCGAACCTTGGTCGGTACGAGCAGTACTTC. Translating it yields CASSRTVGLANLGRYEQYF.

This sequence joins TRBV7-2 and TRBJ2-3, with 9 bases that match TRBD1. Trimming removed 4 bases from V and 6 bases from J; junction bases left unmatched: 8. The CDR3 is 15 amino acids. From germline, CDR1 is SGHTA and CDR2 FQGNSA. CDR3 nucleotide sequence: TGTGCCAGCAGCTGGATTAAAGACAGGGGGGATACGCAGTATTTT. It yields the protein CASSWIKDRGDTQYF.

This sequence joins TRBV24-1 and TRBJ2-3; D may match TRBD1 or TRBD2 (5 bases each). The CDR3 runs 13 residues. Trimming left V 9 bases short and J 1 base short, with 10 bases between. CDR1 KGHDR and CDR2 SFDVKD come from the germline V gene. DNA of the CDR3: TGTGCCACCGAGGGGAGTCGCACAGATACGCAGTATTTT. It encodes CATEGSRTDTQYF.

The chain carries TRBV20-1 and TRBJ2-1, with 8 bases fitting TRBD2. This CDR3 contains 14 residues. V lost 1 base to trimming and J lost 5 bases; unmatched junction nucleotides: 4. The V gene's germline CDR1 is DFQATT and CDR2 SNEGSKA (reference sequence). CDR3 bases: TGCAGTGCTAGAGTGGCGGGGGGCAACAATGAGCAGTTCTTC. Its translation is CSARVAGGNNEQFF.